This TCR beta chain originates from a study of shared clonotypes between healthy human individuals. Study results and limitations: Sequencing depth was predicted to influence how clonotypes are shared among donors.

V lost 1 base and J 5 bases, leaving 11 bases between the germline ends. The germline CDR1 and CDR2 sequences are MGHRA and YSYEKL. The CDR3 length is 14 residues. CD45RO negativity and positive selection for CCR7 defined naive CD8 cells, a population that excluded terminally differentiated effector memory CD45RA+ cells. With respect to this clone: Its antigen remains unknown.

The data were produced by immunoSEQ multiplex PCR, yet TCRdb's version contains in-frame clones alone and is incomplete. The sample has millions of clones, 85% to 95% seen once; the top ten hold approximately 1.2%. The source is a man in his late teens or twenties in good health. The chain has TRBV4-1 and TRBJ2-5, with unresolved D. What was sequenced was naive CD8+ T cells sorted from blood. The CDR3 here is CASSQVDGPETQYF. For the CDR3, the DNA is TGCGCCAGCAGCCAAGTAGATGGACCCGAGACCCAGTACTTC.